These 17 T cell receptor beta chains came from one sample sequenced in a study of Tregs in tolerant kidney transplant recipients. Only in-frame clones appear in the TCRdb table, and some are missing; sequencing was by immunoSEQ multiplex PCR. The data contain 15,000 to 20,000 clones, approximately 61% of them singletons. These TCRs are of unknown antigen specificity. Sequences were obtained from Tregs from blood cultured with allogeneic cells. The receptors were gathered from a human donor in good health.

V gene TRBV10-3 combines with J gene TRBJ2-1; 7 positions match TRBD1. Germline CDR1 reads ENHRY; CDR2 reads SYGVKD. This CDR3 spans 16 amino acids. V lost 0 bases to trimming and J lost 6 bases; unmatched junction nucleotides: 8. CDR3 nucleotide sequence: TGTGCCATCAGTGAGTCCCGGGACAGCGAATCCAATGAGCAGTTCTTC. Encoded protein: CAISESRDSESNEQFF.

The rearrangement links TRBV6-6 to TRBJ1-5; a weak D match, TRBD1 (6 bases). CDR3 length: 14 residues. Trimming shortened V by 6 bases and J by 0 bases, and 9 bases separated the two germline ends. Germline lookup yields CDR1 MNHNY and CDR2 SVGAGI (reference sequence). The CDR3 sequence is CASRRDNSNQPQHF. The CDR3 DNA reads as TGTGCCAGCAGGCGGGACAATAGCAATCAGCCCCAGCATTTT.

CDR3 coding DNA: TGTGCCACCGCCCACGCCGAGCGGGGACTGTATGGCTACACCTTC. Amino acid sequence: CATAHAERGLYGYTF. The V gene is TRBV6-1, the J gene TRBJ1-2; weak D call: TRBD1 (5 bases). CDR3 size: 15 residues. V was shortened by 10 bases and J by 5 bases, with 23 bases between the two germline ends. The germline V gene has CDR1 MNHNS and CDR2 SASEGT.

V gene TRBV9 combines with J gene TRBJ1-3, with unresolved D. This CDR3 has 17 amino acids. CDR1 and CDR2 (germline): SGDLS, YYNGEE. Trimming pared 0 bases from V and 4 bases from J, leaving 17 bases between. The CDR3 DNA follows: TGTGCCAGCAGCGTAGCCGGCTCACCGATGCCCGGAAACACCATATATTTT. Protein sequence: CASSVAGSPMPGNTIYF.

V usage is TRBV27 and J usage is TRBJ1-1; no clear D gene. This CDR3 region has 15 residues. Trimming left V 0 bases short and J 5 bases short, with 13 bases between. From germline, CDR1 is MNHEY and CDR2 SMNVEV (reference sequence). In DNA, the CDR3 is TGTGCCAGCAGTTTATCGCGGGCGGGAAGTACTGAAGCTTTCTTT. It translates to CASSLSRAGSTEAFF.

The gene calls are TRBV6-1 and TRBJ2-4, with 7 bases identical to TRBD2. Per the germline V gene, CDR1 is MNHNS and CDR2 is SASEGT. The V and J ends lost 2 bases and 15 bases, in that order; junction bases with no gene match: 13. The length of the CDR3 is 14 residues. CDR3 sequence: CASSEFSGVNAWYF. The CDR3 region has the DNA TGTGCCAGCAGTGAATTCAGCGGGGTAAACGCGTGGTACTTC.

The J gene is TRBJ1-4, the V gene TRBV30; D gene ambiguous. The V gene lost 6 bases and the J gene lost 8 bases, with 19 bases spanning the gap. The CDR3 has 14 amino acids. CDR1 and CDR2 from the germline V gene are GTSNPN and SVGIG (reference sequence). The CDR3 DNA reads as TGTGCCTGCCGATCGGAAGGGATGGGCGAAAAACTGTTTTTT. It codes for CACRSEGMGEKLFF.

This clone was counted between two and nine times. The chain couples TRBV19 to TRBJ2-2; 7 nucleotides line up with TRBD1. Germline V gene lookup returns CDR1 LNHDA and CDR2 SQIVND (reference sequence). V shed 7 bases, J shed 3 bases, and the junction held 8 bases outside the gene matches. The length of the CDR3 is 15 residues. The CDR3 sequence: CASTAQGLYTGELFF. CDR3 sequence (DNA): TGTGCCAGTACCGCACAGGGGTTATACACCGGGGAGCTGTTTTTT. The full variable domain, rest sourced from reference TRBV19 and TRBJ2-2, is DGGITQSPKYLFRKEGQNVTLSCEQNLNHDAMYWYRQDPGQGLRLIYYSQIVNDFQKGDIAEGYSVSREKKESFPLTVTSAQKNPTAFYLCASTAQGLYTGELFFGEGSRLTVL.

CDR3 region: CASSRNPGTGNYEQYF. The CDR3 nucleotides read TGTGCCAGCAGTCGCAACCCCGGGACAGGGAACTACGAGCAGTACTTC. This chain connects TRBV6-6 to TRBJ2-7, with TRBD1 matching over 9 bases. This CDR3 spans 16 amino acids. The V segment lost 5 bases and the J segment 3 bases; nucleotides outside the gene matches: 11. Germline values: CDR1 MNHNY, CDR2 SVGAGI (reference sequence).

The rearrangement joins TRBV7-2 to TRBJ2-1, with a weak D call TRBD2 (6 bases). V was pared by 4 bases and J by 5 bases, with 9 bases between. CDR1 SGHTA and CDR2 FQGNSA come from the germline V gene. The CDR3 sequence is 13 residues long. The CDR3 region is CASSYQRDNEQFF. The CDR3 DNA follows: TGTGCCAGCAGCTACCAGCGGGACAATGAGCAGTTCTTC.

This rearrangement joins TRBV7-3 to TRBJ2-1; 11 bases match TRBD2. V was clipped by 4 bases and J by 4 bases; unmatched bases: 9. The germline V gene has CDR1 SGHTA and CDR2 FQGTGA. This CDR3 has 17 residues. The CDR3 DNA reads as TGTGCCAGCAGCTCTCGAACCGGGACTAGCGGTTACAATGAGCAGTTCTTC. Translation: CASSSRTGTSGYNEQFF. The full variable domain, rest sourced from reference TRBV7-3 and TRBJ2-1, is GAGVSQTPSNKVTEKGKYVELRCDPISGHTALYWYRQSLGQGPEFLIYFQGTGAADDSGLPNDRFFAVRPEGSVSTLKIQRTERGDSAVYLCASSSRTGTSGYNEQFFGPGTRLTVL.

The chain employs TRBV30 and TRBJ2-7, with 7 positions matching TRBD2. Germline CDR1 and CDR2: GTSNPN and SVGIG (reference sequence). This CDR3 spans 18 amino acids. V shed 0 bases and J 1 base; nucleotides not matched to a gene: 15. The CDR3 DNA is TGTGCCTGGAGTGTTAGGGACTATCCTCCGCGAAGGTCCTACGAGCAGTACTTC. It translates to CAWSVRDYPPRRSYEQYF. The variable domain in full, completed from reference TRBV30 and TRBJ2-7, reads SQTIHQWPATLVQPVGSPLSLECTVEGTSNPNLYWYRQAAGRGLQLLFYSVGIGQISSEVPQNLSASRPQDRQFILSSKKLLLSDSGFYLCAWSVRDYPPRRSYEQYFGPGTRLTVT.

This clone turned up a few times. This chain uses TRBV6-5 with TRBJ1-5, with D maybe TRBD1 (5 bases). V lost 7 bases, J lost 4 bases, and 11 bases lay in between. From germline, CDR1 is MNHEY and CDR2 SVGAGI. The CDR3 length is 13 residues. Here the CDR3 DNA reads TGTGCCAGCACCCGGGGCCGAAATCAGCCCCAGCATTTT. Translation: CASTRGRNQPQHF.

The rearrangement uses TRBV18 and TRBJ1-5, with D perhaps TRBD1 (5 bases). Between the trimmed V and J ends, which lost 6 bases and 0 bases, there was a span of 12 bases. This CDR3 is 15 amino acids long. Germline lookup yields CDR1 KGHSH and CDR2 LQKENI. The CDR3 DNA sequence: TGTGCCAGCTCTTCGGGGGATTATAGCAATCAGCCCCAGCATTTT. Encoded protein: CASSSGDYSNQPQHF.

V gene TRBV11-1 combines with J gene TRBJ1-6; the match to TRBD1 covers 7 bases. The CDR3 has 15 amino acids. J was trimmed by 3 bases and V by 5 bases; bases with no gene match: 4. CDR1 SGHAT and CDR2 FQDESV come from the germline V gene (reference sequence). The CDR3 DNA is TGTGCCAGCAGCCTCACAGGGGTCTATAATTCACCCCTCCACTTT. Translated: CASSLTGVYNSPLHF.

V is TRBV7-3 and J is TRBJ1-2, with 8 bases matching TRBD1. The CDR3 sequence is 14 residues long. Germline V gives CDR1 SGHTA, CDR2 FQGTGA. Trimming took 5 bases from V and 10 from J; bases not matched to a gene: 12. CDR3 sequence reads: CASSPTGQVVDYTF. CDR3 sequence (DNA): TGTGCCAGCAGCCCTACGGGACAGGTGGTGGACTACACCTTC.

In its sample, this clone is medium-sized. The chain recombines TRBV18 with TRBJ2-6, with D perhaps assigned TRBD1 or TRBD2 (5 bases each). CDR3 length: 14 residues. V gave up 6 bases and J gave up 2 bases, with 8 bases separating them. Germline CDR1 KGHSH, CDR2 LQKENI. The CDR3 is CASSRGAGANVLTF. CDR3 bases: TGTGCCAGCTCGCGAGGGGCTGGGGCCAACGTCCTGACTTTC.